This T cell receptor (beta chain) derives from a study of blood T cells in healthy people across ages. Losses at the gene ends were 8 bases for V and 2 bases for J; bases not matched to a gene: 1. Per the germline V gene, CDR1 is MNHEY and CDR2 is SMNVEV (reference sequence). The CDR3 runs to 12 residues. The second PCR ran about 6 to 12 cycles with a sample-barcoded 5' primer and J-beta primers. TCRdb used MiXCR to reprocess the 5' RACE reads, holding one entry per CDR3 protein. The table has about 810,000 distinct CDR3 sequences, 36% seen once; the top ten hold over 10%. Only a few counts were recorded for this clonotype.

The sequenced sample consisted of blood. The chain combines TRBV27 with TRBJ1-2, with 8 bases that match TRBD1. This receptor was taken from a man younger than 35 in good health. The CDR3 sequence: CASGQGNYGYTF. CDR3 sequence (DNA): TGTGCCAGCGGACAGGGCAACTATGGCTACACCTTC.